This T cell receptor (beta chain) was captured in a study of blood T cells in healthy people across ages. Overall study: The template switching approach captured approximately one barcoded beta molecule for every two T cells. Study outcomes and limitations: Percentage of naive T cells showed a strong correlation with TCR beta diversity.

With respect to this clonotype: As yet, its antigen is unknown.

Primed by a sample-barcoded 5' primer and a J-beta primer mix, a second PCR proceeded for roughly 7 to 12 cycles. Each cDNA molecule was tagged by a template-switch adaptor with 12 random nucleotides. Paired-end reads containing CDR3 totaled no fewer than 2.5 million for each sample. TCRdb processed the 5' RACE reads anew with MiXCR; each CDR3 protein has one entry. The sample contains about 730,000 distinct CDR3 sequences, roughly 43% of which appear only once. CDR3 size: 11 residues. Trimming removed 4 bases at V and 12 bases at J, with 13 bases between. Per germline, CDR1 SGHDN and CDR2 FVKESK. J is TRBJ2-7 and V is TRBV14; D ambiguous. This TCR was recovered from a woman aged 60-70 years in good health. Sequencing input: blood. CDR3: CASSLVRDLYF. CDR3 coding DNA: TGTGCCAGCAGCCTGGTGCGAGACCTGTACTTC.